The source of this TCR beta chain is a study of T cells in Graves' hyperthyroidism and ophthalmopathy. General study results and limits: Ophthalmopathy was predicted by the model a median of about 6.7 months ahead of onset.

On this clonotype: What it binds is not known. Given the absence of the conserved phenylalanine or tryptophan at the CDR3 end, a read error is likely. The limits of the CDR3 on the DNA are not certain, so only TCRdb's listed CDR3 is given.

The CDR3 regions of TCR beta were amplified from RNA transcripts. Primed by the HTBI set, a first-round RT-PCR was run on the TCR CDR3. TCRdb reanalysed the multiplex PCR reads using MiXCR and keeps one entry per CDR3 protein. This repertoire shows 540,000 or so distinct CDR3 sequences, about 43% found once; its top ten account for around 20%. Germline CDR1 and CDR2: SEHNR and FQNEAQ (reference sequence). The CDR3 spans 9 amino acids, including both terminal residues. The TCR comes from an adult woman with Graves' disease, either hyperthyroidism or ophthalmopathy (not recorded which). The chain is built from TRBV7-9 and TRBJ1-4. Sequencing input: peripheral blood or thyroid tissue (not recorded which). CDR3 protein: CASSLTGTS.